The next 17 T cell receptor beta chains were all read from a single sample in a study of blood T cells in healthy people across ages. A sample-barcoded 5' primer and a J-beta primer mix were used in a second PCR of roughly 7 to 12 cycles. TCRdb analysed the 5' RACE reads with MiXCR anew, one entry per CDR3 protein. This repertoire shows about 1.4 million distinct CDR3 sequences, roughly 64% found once; its top ten account for approximately 7%. The sequencing input was blood. These receptors were collected from a man aged 18 to 30 in good health.

The chain combines TRBV5-1 with TRBJ2-3; D remains ambiguous. The V gene lost 4 bases and the J gene lost 8 bases, with 11 bases spanning the gap. CDR1 is SGHRS and CDR2 is YFSETQ in the germline V gene. The CDR3 spans 12 residues. The CDR3 reads CASSQDALTQYF. The CDR3 DNA sequence: TGCGCCAGCAGCCAAGACGCCCTTACGCAGTATTTT.

The table lists this clonotype with a count of one. This chain links TRBV20-1 with TRBJ2-3, with D possibly TRBD2 on 6 matching bases. The CDR3 sequence is 17 residues long. Deletions cut 2 bases from V and 2 bases from J, with 20 bases between. The V gene's germline CDR1 is DFQATT and CDR2 SNEGSKA (reference sequence). The CDR3 nucleotides are TGCAGTGCTAGAAAATACCATAGCGGAACAATCACAGATACGCAGTATTTT. The encoded protein is CSARKYHSGTITDTQYF.

The V call is TRBV5-1, the J call TRBJ2-5; D is perhaps TRBD1 or TRBD2 (5 bases each). The end of the DNA aligns better with TRBJ2-7, so the J call may be wrong. The CDR3 runs to 12 residues. Germline V gives CDR1 SGHRS, CDR2 YFSETQ. This CDR3 reads CASSGGRREQYF. The CDR3 coding sequence is TGCGCCAGCAGCGGGGGACGGCGCGAGCAGTACTTC.

This chain joins TRBV7-8 and TRBJ2-3, with D maybe TRBD2 (5 bases). The CDR3 has 15 amino acids. The germline gives CDR1 SGHVS, CDR2 FQNEAQ. The ends were cut back, 4 bases at V and 3 bases at J, with 14 bases in the middle. The CDR3 sequence is CASSSRESWTDTQYF. CDR3 nucleotide sequence: TGTGCCAGCAGCTCCCGGGAATCCTGGACAGATACGCAGTATTTT.

The gene calls are TRBV7-9 and TRBJ2-5; TRBD2 is a possible D gene (6 bases). Germline V CDR1 and CDR2: SEHNR, FQNEAQ (reference sequence). V shed 5 bases and J shed 2 bases, with 18 bases lying between them. The CDR3 contains 16 residues. The CDR3 sequence: CASSGMERVGQETQYF. Here the CDR3 DNA reads TGTGCCAGCAGCGGGATGGAGCGGGTTGGGCAAGAGACCCAGTACTTC.

This clonotype has just a few counts. The chain uses TRBV20-1 and TRBJ2-7; 7 bases match TRBD1. V was pared by 6 bases and J by 0 bases, with 5 bases of the junction left unmatched. Germline V gives CDR1 DFQATT, CDR2 SNEGSKA (reference sequence). The CDR3 covers 13 residues. The CDR3 here is CSALDRSSYEQYF. CDR3 in DNA: TGCAGTGCGCTGGACAGGAGCTCCTACGAGCAGTACTTC.

This clonotype was counted only a few times. For the CDR3, the DNA is TGCAGTTGCGCACTGAGGGGTTCCGAGCAGTACTTC. Its translation: CSCALRGSEQYF. The chain links TRBV20-1 to TRBJ2-7; D tentatively reads TRBD1 or TRBD2 (5 bases each). CDR3 length: 12 amino acids. Germline assignment: CDR1 DFQATT and CDR2 SNEGSKA (reference sequence). V was trimmed by 8 bases and J by 6 bases, leaving 17 bases between them.

The chain employs TRBV30 and TRBJ1-1; 7 bases map to TRBD1. CDR3 length equals 15 residues. V shed 2 bases and J 0 bases; nucleotides not matched to a gene: 6. Germline V CDR1 and CDR2: GTSNPN, SVGIG (reference sequence). This CDR3 is CAWSPITGVNTEAFF. In nucleotides, the CDR3 is TGTGCCTGGAGTCCCATTACAGGGGTGAACACTGAAGCTTTCTTT.

The rearrangement links TRBV29-1 to TRBJ2-7, with 8 bases identical to TRBD2. Germline loops: CDR1 SQVTM, CDR2 ANQGSEA. Trimming cost V 5 bases and J 2 bases; bases outside gene matches: 5. The CDR3 has 13 amino acids. CDR3 coding DNA: TGCAGCGTTAGCGGGAGTATAGCCTACGAGCAGTACTTC. Translation: CSVSGSIAYEQYF.

This clonotype was counted only a few times. The chain carries TRBV18 and TRBJ1-2, with D unclear. This CDR3 region has 13 residues. Germline CDR1 KGHSH, CDR2 LQKENI. The V gene lost 5 bases and the J gene lost 5 bases, with 12 bases spanning the gap. In nucleotides, the CDR3 is TGTGCCAGCTCAACCGTTCAGTGGTATGGCTACACCTTC. It is translated as CASSTVQWYGYTF. The full variable domain, its missing parts supplied by reference TRBV18 and TRBJ1-2, is NAGVMQNPRHLVRRRGQEARLRCSPMKGHSHVYWYRQLPEEGLKFMVYLQKENIIDESGMPKERFSAEFPKEGPSILRIQQVVRGDSAAYFCASSTVQWYGYTFGSGTRLTVV.

The chain employs TRBV20-1 and TRBJ2-4, with 7 bases matching TRBD1. Germline values: CDR1 DFQATT, CDR2 SNEGSKA (reference sequence). This CDR3 contains 12 residues. J was trimmed by 4 bases and V by 6 bases; bases with no gene match: 3. CDR3 nucleotides: TGCAGTGCCCGGGACAGTAAAAACATTCAGTACTTC. Its protein product is CSARDSKNIQYF.

Comments on this clonotype: At one end the junction does not follow the germline gene, possibly because of a read error. In DNA form, the CDR3 reads TGTGCCAGCAGTTTCAAGCGGGGCACAGATGCGCAGTATTTT. Translated: CASSFKRGTDAQYF. V usage is TRBV6-5 and J usage is TRBJ2-3, with 7 bases aligning to TRBD2. The CDR3 consists of 14 residues. CDR1 MNHEY and CDR2 SVGAGI come from the germline V gene.

The chain joins TRBV7-9 to TRBJ2-7, with D tentatively TRBD1 (6 bases). The CDR3 loop spans 13 amino acids. V lost 8 bases and J lost 0, with 11 bases in between. Germline V gives CDR1 SEHNR, CDR2 FQNEAQ (reference sequence). The CDR3 DNA follows: TGTGCCAGCGGTGACAGGAGCTCCTACGAGCAGTACTTC. It encodes CASGDRSSYEQYF.

This chain links TRBV6-1 with TRBJ1-1; possible D gene TRBD1, 5 bases. The CDR3 totals 15 residues. In germline, CDR1 is MNHNS, CDR2 SASEGT. Trimming cost V 3 bases and J 6 bases, with 17 bases left between them. In DNA, the CDR3 is TGTGCCAGCAGTGACCTTGGGCAGGGCGGGCCTGAAGCTTTCTTT. Its protein product is CASSDLGQGGPEAFF.

There are a few counts of this clonotype. The V and J genes are TRBV4-1 and TRBJ1-2; TRBD1 aligns across 7 bases. J gave up 6 bases and V 0 bases, and 10 bases lay outside the gene matches. CDR1 and CDR2 from the germline V gene are MGHRA and YSYEKL. CDR3 length: 16 residues. The CDR3 DNA is TGCGCCAGCAGCCAAGATCCACAGGGGACGATGGATGGCTACACCTTC. Translation gives CASSQDPQGTMDGYTF.

The chain links TRBV13 to TRBJ1-1, with D possibly matching TRBD1 (5 bases). Germline CDR1 PRHDT, CDR2 FYEKMQ (reference sequence). Trimming left V 5 bases short and J 8 bases short, with 12 bases between. The CDR3 runs to 12 residues. In nucleotides, the CDR3 is TGTGCCAGCAGCGCCGTGGGGGACGAAGCTTTCTTT. This translates into CASSAVGDEAFF.

The rearrangement links TRBV7-2 to TRBJ2-3; 9 positions agree with TRBD1. The CDR3 covers 15 residues. Trimming cost V 6 bases and J 3 bases; bases outside gene matches: 7. CDR1 and CDR2 from the germline V gene are SGHTA and FQGNSA. CDR3 sequence (DNA): TGTGCCAGCAGATCCAAGGGACAGGGAACAGATACGCAGTATTTT. This codes for CASRSKGQGTDTQYF.